In its sample, the clone carrying this TCR beta chain was seen a few times. Its specificity is not known. TCRdb itself ran the reads through MiXCR, one entry per CDR3 protein. The data hold 200,000 to 300,000 distinct CDR3 sequences, with approximately 10% observed a single time. These data come from a study of T cell repertoires in cytomegalovirus infection. Findings and limits, study-wide: HLA-C-restricted CMV clonotypes gave the most frequent clonotype in two of eight donors. Carriers of CMV and the relevant HLA type were discriminated by public TCR beta frequency.

The CDR3 consists of 15 residues. J gave up 11 bases and V 0 bases, and 10 bases lay outside the gene matches. CDR1 and CDR2 from the germline V gene are DFQATT and SNEGSKA (reference sequence). Sequenced input: PBMCs. The TCR comes from a human donor in good health (CMV status not recorded). Some clones in this sample may be carry-over from other donors' samples. The chain uses TRBV20-1 and TRBJ2-2, with 9 bases matching TRBD2. CDR3 in amino acids: CSARDRGLAIGELFF. CDR3 bases: TGCAGTGCTAGAGATCGGGGACTAGCTATAGGCGAGCTGTTTTTT.